Following are 12 T cell receptor beta chains from one sample sequenced in a study of CD4 and CD8 cells across lung adenocarcinoma regions. Using its own MiXCR run on the PCR reads, TCRdb lists one record per CDR3 protein. The sample yields several thousand distinct CDR3 sequences, roughly 50% seen once. The material sequenced was CD8+ T cells from the margin of a lung tumor. The receptors were sampled from a female donor with lung adenocarcinoma. The CD4 and CD8 labels of this study may be unreliable.

This clonotype is categorized as medium-sized (0.01 to 0.1%). This CDR3 is CASSFRQGRQFF. Here the CDR3 DNA reads TGTGCCAGCAGTTTCCGACAGGGAAGGCAGTTCTTC. The V and J genes are TRBV27 and TRBJ2-1; TRBD1 agrees at 7 bases. Germline CDR1 reads MNHEY; CDR2 reads SMNVEV (reference sequence). The CDR3 length is 12 residues. V gave up 3 bases and J gave up 12 bases; unmatched junction bases: 5.

The genes are TRBV11-3 and TRBJ2-1; 8 nucleotides match TRBD2. Germline assignment: CDR1 SGHNT and CDR2 YENEEA. The CDR3 covers 14 residues. V gave up 1 base and J gave up 8 bases; unmatched junction bases: 4. In DNA form, the CDR3 reads TGTGCCAGCAGCTTAGCGGGAGGGCTAGATGAGCAGTTCTTC. This sequence encodes CASSLAGGLDEQFF.

At least ten counts were recorded for this clonotype. The rearrangement links TRBV27 to TRBJ1-2, with 8 bases identical to TRBD1. This CDR3 has 14 amino acids. V shed 7 bases, J shed 4 bases, and the junction held 8 bases outside the gene matches. Germline V lookup: CDR1 MNHEY, CDR2 SMNVEV (reference sequence). CDR3 residues: CASTPRGPGYGYTF. The CDR3 region has the DNA TGTGCCAGCACCCCCAGGGGGCCCGGCTATGGCTACACCTTC.

This clonotype was counted a few times. The gene calls are TRBV28 and TRBJ1-5; no clear D gene. V was trimmed by 6 bases and J by 7 bases, leaving 13 bases between them. The CDR3 is 13 residues long. Per germline, CDR1 MDHEN and CDR2 SYDVKM. CDR3 loop: CASRLIAGQPQHF. As DNA, the CDR3 is TGTGCCAGCAGGCTAATAGCAGGACAGCCCCAGCATTTT.

The chain combines TRBV6-5 with TRBJ2-1; D tentatively reads TRBD1 or TRBD2 (6 bases each). There are 13 residues in the CDR3. Germline V gene lookup returns CDR1 MNHEY and CDR2 SVGAGI. V lost 5 bases, J lost 8 bases, and 13 bases lay in between. CDR3 residues: CASSIEGGYEQFF. The CDR3 DNA follows: TGTGCCAGCAGTATCGAGGGGGGTTATGAGCAGTTCTTC.

This chain joins TRBV9 and TRBJ2-1; 8 bases are shared with TRBD1. The assigned J gene may be wrong: the sequence end matches TRBJ2-7 better. This CDR3 comprises 13 residues. Per the germline V gene, CDR1 is SGDLS and CDR2 is YYNGEE. The CDR3 protein is CASSAQGAYEQYF. The CDR3 bases are TGTGCCAGCAGCGCACAGGGGGCCTACGAGCAGTACTTC.

V gene TRBV27 combines with J gene TRBJ1-2; D possibly corresponds to TRBD1 (6 bases). The CDR3 has 16 amino acids. From germline, CDR1 is MNHEY and CDR2 SMNVEV (reference sequence). Trimming removed 6 bases from V and 4 bases from J, with 21 bases in between. The CDR3 nucleotides read TGTGCCAGCAGCCCTCAAATGGACAGACCGCTCTATGGCTACACCTTC. Its translation: CASSPQMDRPLYGYTF.

This sequence joins TRBV6-5 and TRBJ2-1; 7 nucleotides line up with TRBD1. This CDR3 has 17 amino acids. After removal of 2 bases from V and 5 bases from J, the junction contained 12 bases not matched to a gene. CDR1 is MNHEY and CDR2 is SVGAGI in the germline V gene. DNA for the CDR3: TGTGCCAGCAGTTACCCCGAGACAGGGAATACTAACAATGAGCAGTTCTTC. Translating gives CASSYPETGNTNNEQFF.

In the case of this clonotype: Mismatch with germline at one junction end may stem from a read error. The chain recombines TRBV10-1 with TRBJ2-5; D not certain. Per the germline V gene, CDR1 is WNHNN and CDR2 is SYGVQD (reference sequence). This CDR3 spans 14 amino acids. The CDR3 coding sequence is TGCGCGAGGAAGGGCAGCCGAGACCAAGAGACCCAGTACTTT. Protein product: CARKGSRDQETQYF.

V usage is TRBV7-2 and J usage is TRBJ1-4; maybe TRBD1 (5 bases). Germline V gives CDR1 SGHTA, CDR2 FQGNSA. This CDR3 comprises 13 residues. Trimming cost V 8 bases and J 7 bases, with 14 bases left between them. CDR3 sequence reads: CASGEGRLEKLFF. CDR3 sequence (DNA): TGTGCCAGCGGGGAGGGGCGGCTTGAAAAACTGTTTTTT.

The chain combines TRBV6-1 with TRBJ2-1; no clear D. The DNA end is more similar to TRBJ2-7, so the J call may be wrong. The length of the CDR3 is 12 residues. Germline loops: CDR1 MNHNS, CDR2 SASEGT. The CDR3 DNA sequence: TGTGCCAGCAGTCTCGTTTCCTACGAGCAGTACTTC. This encodes CASSLVSYEQYF.

This chain joins TRBV3-1 and TRBJ2-1; 10 positions match TRBD2. Germline values: CDR1 LGHDT, CDR2 YNNKEL (reference sequence). V shed 6 bases, J shed 4 bases, and the junction held 3 bases outside the gene matches. This CDR3 is 14 amino acids long. The CDR3: CASSRTSGYNEQFF. The CDR3 region has the DNA TGTGCCAGCAGTCGGACTAGCGGTTACAATGAGCAGTTCTTC.